The rows below give T cell receptor beta chains drawn from one sample of a study of shared clonotypes between healthy human individuals. Data came from immunoSEQ multiplex PCR; TCRdb stores just in-frame clones and leaves some out. Here the sample spans approximately 320,000 clones, roughly 84% being singletons. The sample comprised memory CD8+ T cells sorted from blood. These TCRs come from a man younger than 30 in good health. Both conserved end residues are part of each CDR3. Each record gives: clone size, V gene, D gene, J gene, CDR3 protein, CDR3 DNA. A D gene is named only where the DNA matches it firmly. A row's size may be missing; if present it is once, few, many or a size class.

clone size: -
V gene: TRBV4-1
D gene: -
J gene: TRBJ1-2
CDR3 protein: CASSQDLIYGYTF
CDR3 DNA: TGCGCCAGCAGCCAAGATCTGATTTATGGCTACACCTTC

clone size: -
V gene: TRBV14
D gene: -
J gene: TRBJ2-3
CDR3 protein: CASSQVGGILTDTQYF
CDR3 DNA: TGTGCCAGCAGCCAAGTTGGGGGAATACTCACAGATACGCAGTATTTT

clone size: -
V gene: TRBV23-1
D gene: -
J gene: TRBJ2-3
CDR3 protein: CASSPLFGTDTQYF
CDR3 DNA: TGCGCCAGCAGTCCCTTGTTCGGTACAGATACGCAGTATTTT

clone size: -
V gene: TRBV5-6
D gene: -
J gene: TRBJ1-1
CDR3 protein: CASSLTPGEAEAFF
CDR3 DNA: TGTGCCAGCAGCTTAACCCCAGGAGAGGCTGAAGCTTTCTTT

clone size: -
V gene: TRBV4-2
D gene: -
J gene: TRBJ2-4
CDR3 protein: CASSQDANLVGPKNIQYF
CDR3 DNA: TGTGCCAGCAGCCAAGACGCCAATTTGGTGGGCCCCAAAAACATTCAGTACTTC

clone size: -
V gene: TRBV7-9
D gene: TRBD1
J gene: TRBJ1-1
CDR3 protein: CASSPAGTGNTEAFF
CDR3 DNA: TGTGCCAGCAGTCCTGCCGGGACAGGGAACACTGAAGCTTTCTTT

clone size: once
V gene: TRBV6-5
D gene: TRBD1
J gene: TRBJ2-7
CDR3 protein: CASSYGQGVSNEQYF
CDR3 DNA: TGTGCCAGCAGTTACGGACAGGGGGTCAGCAACGAGCAGTACTTC

clone size: -
V gene: TRBV29-1
D gene: -
J gene: TRBJ2-1
CDR3 protein: CSVELGDTEQFF
CDR3 DNA: TGCAGCGTTGAGTTAGGGGACACTGAGCAGTTCTTC

clone size: many
V gene: TRBV7-8
D gene: TRBD1
J gene: TRBJ2-7
CDR3 protein: CASRQLGQGAYEQYF
CDR3 DNA: TGTGCCAGCAGGCAGCTTGGTCAGGGGGCCTACGAGCAGTACTTC

clone size: -
V gene: TRBV7-9
D gene: -
J gene: TRBJ1-1
CDR3 protein: CASSPGGEAFF
CDR3 DNA: TGTGCCAGCAGCCCGGGAGGTGAAGCTTTCTTT

clone size: -
V gene: TRBV13
D gene: -
J gene: TRBJ2-5
CDR3 protein: CASSLGGAAQETQYF
CDR3 DNA: TGTGCCAGCAGCTTAGGCGGGGCCGCTCAAGAGACCCAGTACTTC

clone size: -
V gene: TRBV28
D gene: -
J gene: TRBJ1-1
CDR3 protein: CASSLPRHHTEAFF
CDR3 DNA: TGTGCCAGCAGTTTACCGAGACACCACACTGAAGCTTTCTTT

clone size: -
V gene: TRBV6-1
D gene: -
J gene: TRBJ1-2
CDR3 protein: CAVGVGYTF
CDR3 DNA: TGTGCCGTCGGCGTTGGCTACACCTTC

clone size: once
V gene: TRBV27
D gene: -
J gene: TRBJ2-3
CDR3 protein: CASSFRPTDTQYF
CDR3 DNA: TGTGCCAGCAGTTTTCGGCCCACAGATACGCAGTATTTT

clone size: -
V gene: TRBV7-2
D gene: TRBD2
J gene: TRBJ2-1
CDR3 protein: CASSSWEGEQFF
CDR3 DNA: TGTGCCAGCAGCTCCTGGGAGGGTGAGCAGTTCTTC